This T cell receptor (beta chain) was sequenced during a study of blood T cell repertoires in COVID-19. TCRdb's copy holds only in-frame clones and misses some; the assay was immunoSEQ multiplex PCR. The repertoire holds a few hundred thousand clones, with approximately 78% as singletons. Germline CDR1 reads SNHLY; CDR2 reads FYNNEI. The ends were cut back, 5 bases at V and 2 bases at J, with 9 bases in the middle. The CDR3 totals 13 residues. Comments on this clone: The same CDR3 arises from other DNA sequences in this sample as well.

This TCR was sampled from a man between 40 and 49 years old who had been exposed to COVID-19. The specimen sequenced was PBMCs or T cells enriched from blood (not recorded which). V gene TRBV2 combines with J gene TRBJ1-1; D might be TRBD1 (5 bases). The CDR3 region has the DNA TGTGCCAGCAGTACCGACAGTAACACTGAAGCTTTCTTT. Translated, it gives CASSTDSNTEAFF. Combining the CDR3 with reference TRBV2 and TRBJ1-1 gives the whole variable domain EPEVTQTPSHQVTQMGQEVILRCVPISNHLYFYWYRQILGQKVEFLVSFYNNEISEKSEIFDDQFSVERPDGSNFTLKIRSTKLEDSAMYFCASSTDSNTEAFFGQGTRLTVV.